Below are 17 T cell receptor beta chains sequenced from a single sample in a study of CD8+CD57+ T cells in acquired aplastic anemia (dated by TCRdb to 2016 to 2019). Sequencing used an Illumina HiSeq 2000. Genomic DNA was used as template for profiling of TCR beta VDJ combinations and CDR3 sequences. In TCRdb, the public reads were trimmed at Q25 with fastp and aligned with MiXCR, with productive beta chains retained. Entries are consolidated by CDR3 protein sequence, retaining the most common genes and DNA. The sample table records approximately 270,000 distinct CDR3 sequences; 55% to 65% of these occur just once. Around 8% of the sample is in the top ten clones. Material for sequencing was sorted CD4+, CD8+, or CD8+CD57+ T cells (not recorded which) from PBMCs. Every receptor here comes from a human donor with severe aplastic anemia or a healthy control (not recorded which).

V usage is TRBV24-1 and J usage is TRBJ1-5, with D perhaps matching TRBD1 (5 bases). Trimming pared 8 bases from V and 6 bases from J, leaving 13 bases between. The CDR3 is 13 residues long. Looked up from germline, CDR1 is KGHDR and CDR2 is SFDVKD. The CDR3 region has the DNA TGTGCCACCAACCAGGGTTCGGGTCAGCCCCAGCATTTT. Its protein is CATNQGSGQPQHF.

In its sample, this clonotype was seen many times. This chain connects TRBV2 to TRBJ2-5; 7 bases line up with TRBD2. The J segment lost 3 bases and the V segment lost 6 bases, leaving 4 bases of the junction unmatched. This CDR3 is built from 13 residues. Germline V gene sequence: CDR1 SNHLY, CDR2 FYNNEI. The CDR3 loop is CASSGLVEETQYF. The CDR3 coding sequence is TGTGCCAGCAGCGGACTAGTCGAAGAGACCCAGTACTTC.

In nucleotides, the CDR3 is TGTGCCAGCAGCGGACGACGAGGGACAGGGGGATCTTCACCCCTCCACTTT. This gives the protein CASSGRRGTGGSSPLHF. This chain uses TRBV9 with TRBJ1-6; 11 bases agree with TRBD1. J gave up 9 bases and V 3 bases, and 11 bases lay outside the gene matches. Germline assignment: CDR1 SGDLS and CDR2 YYNGEE. The CDR3 is made up of 17 amino acids.

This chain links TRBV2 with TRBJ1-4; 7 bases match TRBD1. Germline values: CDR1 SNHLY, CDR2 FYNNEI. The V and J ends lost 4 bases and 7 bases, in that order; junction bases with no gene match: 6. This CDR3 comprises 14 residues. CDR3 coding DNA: TGTGCCAGCAGTGGAGGCAGGGGGTCTGAAAAACTGTTTTTT. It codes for CASSGGRGSEKLFF.

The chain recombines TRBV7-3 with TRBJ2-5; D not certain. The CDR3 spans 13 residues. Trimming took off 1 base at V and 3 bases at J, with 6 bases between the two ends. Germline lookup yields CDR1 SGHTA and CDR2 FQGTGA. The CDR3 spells CASSLNPEETQYF. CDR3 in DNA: TGTGCCAGCAGCTTAAATCCGGAAGAGACCCAGTACTTC.

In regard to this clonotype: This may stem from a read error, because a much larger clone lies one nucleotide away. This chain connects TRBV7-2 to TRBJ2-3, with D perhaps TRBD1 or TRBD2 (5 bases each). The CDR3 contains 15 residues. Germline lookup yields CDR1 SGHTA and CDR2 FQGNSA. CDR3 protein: CASSLRENPTGTQYF. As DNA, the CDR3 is TGTGCCAGCAGCCTCCGGGAAAACCCCACAGGTACGCAGTATTTT.

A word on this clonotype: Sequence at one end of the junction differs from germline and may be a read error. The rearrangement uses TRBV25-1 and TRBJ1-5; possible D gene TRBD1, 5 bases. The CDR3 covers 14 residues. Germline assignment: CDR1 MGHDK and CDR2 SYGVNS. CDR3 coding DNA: TGTGCCAGCAGTGAATCGACAGTAAATCGGCCCCAGCATTTT. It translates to CASSESTVNRPQHF.

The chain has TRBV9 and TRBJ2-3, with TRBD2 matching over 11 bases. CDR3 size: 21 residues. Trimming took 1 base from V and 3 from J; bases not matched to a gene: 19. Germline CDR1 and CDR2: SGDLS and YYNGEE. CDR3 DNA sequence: TGTGCCAGCAGCGTACAGGGGCTAGCGGGGGGCAAGGTGGATGGAACAGATACGCAGTATTTT. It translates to CASSVQGLAGGKVDGTDTQYF.

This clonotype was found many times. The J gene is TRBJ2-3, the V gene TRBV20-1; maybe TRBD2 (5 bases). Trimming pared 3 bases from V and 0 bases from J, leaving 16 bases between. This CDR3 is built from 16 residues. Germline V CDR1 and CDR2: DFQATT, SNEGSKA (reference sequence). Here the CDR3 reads CSASPLSVRSTDTQYF. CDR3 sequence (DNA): TGCAGTGCTAGTCCCCTTAGCGTTAGAAGCACAGATACGCAGTATTTT.

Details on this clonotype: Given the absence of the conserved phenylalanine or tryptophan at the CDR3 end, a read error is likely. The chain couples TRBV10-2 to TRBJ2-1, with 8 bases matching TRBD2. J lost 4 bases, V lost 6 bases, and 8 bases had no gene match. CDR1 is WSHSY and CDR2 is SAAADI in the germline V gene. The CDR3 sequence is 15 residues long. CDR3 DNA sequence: TGCGCCAGCAGCACCAGCGGGGGCTTGTACAATGAGCAGTTCTCC. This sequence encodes CASSTSGGLYNEQFS.

For the CDR3, the DNA is TGCGCCAGCAGCCAAGATAGCGGTTCGAACACTGAAGCTTTCTTT. Translating gives CASSQDSGSNTEAFF. The rearrangement links TRBV4-1 to TRBJ1-1; D unresolved. Germline-derived CDR1 and CDR2 are MGHRA and YSYEKL. The CDR3 has 15 residues. The V end was cut by 0 bases, the J end by 1 base, with 9 bases between.

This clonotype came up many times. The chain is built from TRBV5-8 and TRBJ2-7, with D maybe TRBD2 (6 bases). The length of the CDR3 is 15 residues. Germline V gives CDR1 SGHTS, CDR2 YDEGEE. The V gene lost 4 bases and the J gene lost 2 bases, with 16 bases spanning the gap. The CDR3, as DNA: TGTGCCAGCAGCAAGCCCGGGGGAACTACCTACGAGCAGTACTTC. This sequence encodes CASSKPGGTTYEQYF.

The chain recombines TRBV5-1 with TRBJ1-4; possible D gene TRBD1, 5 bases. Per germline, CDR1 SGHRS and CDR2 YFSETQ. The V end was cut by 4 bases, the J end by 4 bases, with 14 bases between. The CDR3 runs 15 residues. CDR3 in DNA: TGCGCCAGCAGCCCCCTCGAGAGGGGTAATGAAAAACTGTTTTTT. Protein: CASSPLERGNEKLFF.

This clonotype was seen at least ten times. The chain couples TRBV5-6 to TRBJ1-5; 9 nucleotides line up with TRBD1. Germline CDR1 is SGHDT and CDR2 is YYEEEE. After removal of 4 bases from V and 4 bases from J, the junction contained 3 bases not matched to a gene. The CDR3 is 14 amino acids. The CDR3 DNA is TGTGCCAGCAGCCGGGACAGGGATAATCAGCCCCAGCATTTT. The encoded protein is CASSRDRDNQPQHF.

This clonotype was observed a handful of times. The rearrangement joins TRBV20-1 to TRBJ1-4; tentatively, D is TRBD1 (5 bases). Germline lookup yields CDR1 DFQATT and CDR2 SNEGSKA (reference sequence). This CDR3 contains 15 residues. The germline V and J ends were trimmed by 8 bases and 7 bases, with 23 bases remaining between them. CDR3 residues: CSHTDRAGGGEKLFF. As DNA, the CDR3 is TGCAGTCATACCGACAGAGCGGGGGGTGGTGAAAAACTGTTTTTT.

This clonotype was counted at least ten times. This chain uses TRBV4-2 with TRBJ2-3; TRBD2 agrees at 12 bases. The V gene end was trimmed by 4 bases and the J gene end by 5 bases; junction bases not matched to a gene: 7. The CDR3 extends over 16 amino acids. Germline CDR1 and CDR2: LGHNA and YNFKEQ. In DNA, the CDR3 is TGTGCCAGCAGCCCCCTCCGGGGACTAGCGGGAGATACGCAGTATTTT. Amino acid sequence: CASSPLRGLAGDTQYF.

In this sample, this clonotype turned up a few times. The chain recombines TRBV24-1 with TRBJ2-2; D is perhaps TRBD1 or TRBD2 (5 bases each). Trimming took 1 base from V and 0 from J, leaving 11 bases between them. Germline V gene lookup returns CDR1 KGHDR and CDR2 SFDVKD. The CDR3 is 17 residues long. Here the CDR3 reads CATSDFGMGPNTGELFF. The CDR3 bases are TGTGCCACCAGTGATTTCGGGATGGGACCGAACACCGGGGAGCTGTTTTTT.